Below are 18 T cell receptor beta chains sequenced from a single sample in a study of cytomegalovirus exposure and HLA in healthy donors. 60 Vbeta and 13 Jbeta primers were used in PCR. Libraries were prepared by immunoSEQ multiplex PCR; TCRdb keeps only in-frame clonotypes and omits some of them. In the table there are around 200,000 clones, roughly four fifths of which are singletons. The sample comprised PBMCs. These receptors were collected from a male donor in good health and CMV-seronegative.

The V gene is TRBV12-5, the J gene TRBJ1-5, with TRBD1 matching 7 bases. This CDR3 contains 14 residues. Germline V CDR1 and CDR2: LGHNT, FRNRAP. Trimming removed 5 bases from V and 4 bases from J; junction bases left unmatched: 5. Here the CDR3 DNA reads TGTGCTAGTGGTCCCGGACAGGCAAATCAGCCCCAGCATTTT. This codes for CASGPGQANQPQHF.

This chain links TRBV5-4 with TRBJ2-7; D is ambiguous. This CDR3 has 14 amino acids. The germline V gene encodes CDR1 SGHNT and CDR2 YYREEE (reference sequence). Deletions cut 4 bases from V and 4 bases from J, with 15 bases between. In nucleotides, the CDR3 is TGTGCCAGCAGCCTTGATTACTTTACTTACGAGCAGTACTTC. Translated: CASSLDYFTYEQYF. The whole variable domain, remainder taken from reference TRBV5-4 and TRBJ2-7, is ETGVTQSPTHLIKTRGQQVTLRCSSQSGHNTVSWYQQALGQGPQFIFQYYREEENGRGNFPPRFSGLQFPNYSSELNVNALELDDSALYLCASSLDYFTYEQYFGPGTRLTVT.

The chain couples TRBV10-1 to TRBJ2-1; TRBD2 matches 7 bases. Trimming took 10 bases from V and 1 from J; bases not matched to a gene: 7. The CDR3 is 14 amino acids. Per the germline V gene, CDR1 is WNHNN and CDR2 is SYGVQD (reference sequence). The CDR3 nucleotides are TGCGCCACCGGGGGGACGGTTTCCTACAATGAGCAGTTCTTC. This codes for CATGGTVSYNEQFF.

This clone was observed a few times. The rearrangement joins TRBV9 to TRBJ1-3, with 8 nucleotides matching TRBD1. This CDR3 has 17 amino acids. The V gene's germline CDR1 is SGDLS and CDR2 YYNGEE. The junction had 14 bases not matched to a gene; V was cut back by 9 bases and J by 0 bases. CDR3: CAISEGDRLSSGNTIYF. The CDR3 DNA follows: TGTGCCATCTCGGAGGGGGACAGGTTGAGCTCTGGAAACACCATATATTTT. Full variable domain (missing parts from reference TRBV9 and TRBJ1-3): DSGVTQTPKHLITATGQRVTLRCSPRSGDLSVYWYQQSLDQGLQFLIQYYNGEERAKGNILERFSAQQFPDLHSELNLSSLELGDSALYFCAISEGDRLSSGNTIYFGEGSWLTVV.

The chain has TRBV9 and TRBJ2-1; TRBD2 matches 11 bases. CDR1 SGDLS and CDR2 YYNGEE come from the germline V gene. CDR3 length: 15 residues. V lost 3 bases, J lost 4 bases, and 3 bases stayed unmatched. CDR3 region: CASSGGTSGYNEQFF. The CDR3 nucleotides are TGTGCCAGCAGCGGCGGGACTAGCGGTTACAATGAGCAGTTCTTC. The full variable domain, with the rest looked up from reference TRBV9 and TRBJ2-1, is DSGVTQTPKHLITATGQRVTLRCSPRSGDLSVYWYQQSLDQGLQFLIQYYNGEERAKGNILERFSAQQFPDLHSELNLSSLELGDSALYFCASSGGTSGYNEQFFGPGTRLTVL.

Concerning this clone: The junction differs from germline at one of its ends, possibly a read error. The gene calls are TRBV4-3 and TRBJ2-1, with a tentative D call TRBD1 (6 bases). From germline, CDR1 is LGHNA and CDR2 YSLEER. CDR3 size: 14 residues. The chain's CDR3 is CASSQDIQGPVPLF. The CDR3 DNA sequence: TGCGCCAGCAGCCAAGATATACAGGGCCCCGTCCCCCTCTTC.

The chain carries TRBV6-5 and TRBJ1-4; 10 bases are shared with TRBD1. V shed 5 bases, J shed 8 bases, and the junction held 8 bases outside the gene matches. The germline CDR1 and CDR2 sequences are MNHEY and SVGAGI. The CDR3 runs to 15 residues. The CDR3 here is CASSTQGQGLEKLFF. DNA of the CDR3: TGTGCCAGCAGTACACAGGGACAGGGGTTGGAAAAACTGTTTTTT.

At least ten counts were recorded for this clone. The genes are TRBV7-9 and TRBJ1-1, with D possibly TRBD1 on 6 matching bases. The CDR3 loop spans 13 amino acids. Per germline, CDR1 SEHNR and CDR2 FQNEAQ (reference sequence). Trimming stripped 8 bases from V and 4 bases from J, with 14 bases between. CDR3 coding DNA: TGTGCCAGCGACGGGGAGGGGGGCACTGAAGCTTTCTTT. This encodes CASDGEGGTEAFF. The whole variable domain, remainder taken from reference TRBV7-9 and TRBJ1-1, is DTGVSQNPRHKITKRGQNVTFRCDPISEHNRLYWYRQTLGQGPEFLTYFQNEAQLEKSRLLSDRFSAERPKGSFSTLEIQRTEQGDSAMYLCASDGEGGTEAFFGQGTRLTVV.

This chain links TRBV9 with TRBJ2-5; D call uncertain. Near its end, the DNA agrees better with TRBJ2-7, so the J call may be wrong. The V gene's germline CDR1 is SGDLS and CDR2 YYNGEE. This CDR3 spans 14 amino acids. CDR3 in DNA: TGTGCCAGCAGCGTAGAACCTGTAACCTACGAGCAGTACTTC. It is translated as CASSVEPVTYEQYF.

This clone was seen only a few times. The CDR3 loop is CASSSSGRNALAFF. CDR3 DNA: TGTGCCAGCAGCTCCAGTGGGAGGAATGCATTGGCTTTCTTT. This chain links TRBV6-5 with TRBJ1-1; no clear D gene. Per germline, CDR1 MNHEY and CDR2 SVGAGI. Trimming took off 6 bases at V and 11 bases at J, with 22 bases between the two ends. The CDR3 runs to 14 residues.

The chain links TRBV4-1 to TRBJ2-7, with TRBD1 matching 9 bases. The CDR3 runs 16 residues. Unmatched junction bases numbered 6, after V lost 1 base and J lost 2 bases. CDR1 MGHRA and CDR2 YSYEKL come from the germline V gene. The CDR3, as DNA: TGCGCCAGCAGCCAAGCAATGGGACAGGGTACCTACGAGCAGTACTTC. It translates to CASSQAMGQGTYEQYF.

The CDR3 DNA follows: TGTGCCAGCAGTCACCCAGGGGGCCACTATGGCTACACCTTC. It translates to CASSHPGGHYGYTF. The chain carries TRBV28 and TRBJ1-2, with TRBD1 identical over 8 bases. Germline lookup yields CDR1 MDHEN and CDR2 SYDVKM. This CDR3 spans 14 amino acids. J lost 3 bases, V lost 5 bases, and 5 bases had no gene match.

This chain links TRBV7-9 with TRBJ1-2, with D uncertain. The CDR3 contains 12 residues. V was cut by 2 bases and J by 3 bases, with 4 bases left in between. In germline, CDR1 is SEHNR, CDR2 FQNEAQ (reference sequence). CDR3 loop: CASSLSDYGYTF. Here the CDR3 DNA reads TGTGCCAGCAGCTTATCGGACTATGGCTACACCTTC.

The rearrangement links TRBV11-2 to TRBJ2-5; D is unclear. TRBJ2-7 matches the DNA end more closely, so the J call is doubtful. Germline CDR1 is SGHAT and CDR2 is FQNNGV. The CDR3 totals 12 residues. The chain's CDR3 is CASSRSSYEQYF. The CDR3 DNA sequence: TGTGCCAGCAGCCGAAGCTCCTACGAGCAGTACTTC.

The V call is TRBV29-1, the J call TRBJ2-3, with TRBD1 matching over 9 bases. Trimming removed 4 bases from V and 0 bases from J; junction bases left unmatched: 8. The CDR3 is 16 amino acids. Germline CDR1 is SQVTM and CDR2 is ANQGSEA. CDR3 DNA: TGCAGCGTTGGGGGCCGACAGGGGGAGAGCACAGATACGCAGTATTTT. Its translation: CSVGGRQGESTDTQYF.

The chain has TRBV6-6 and TRBJ1-2; D is perhaps TRBD1 (6 bases). V lost 2 bases and J lost 2, with 12 bases in between. The germline gives CDR1 MNHNY, CDR2 SVGAGI (reference sequence). This CDR3 comprises 15 residues. The CDR3 sequence: CASSYRTEINYGYTF. The CDR3 DNA reads TGTGCCAGCAGTTACAGGACAGAGATAAACTATGGCTACACCTTC.

The rearrangement joins TRBV6-1 to TRBJ1-6; TRBD1 might be the D (6 bases). Deletions cut 8 bases from V and 10 bases from J, with 18 bases between. Germline V gives CDR1 MNHNS, CDR2 SASEGT. This CDR3 is built from 14 residues. CDR3 DNA: TGTGCCAGCCAACCGGGGGGCGTCGGATCACCCCTCCACTTT. It encodes CASQPGGVGSPLHF.

The gene calls are TRBV19 and TRBJ1-2; D uncertain. This CDR3 is 13 amino acids long. The germline V gene encodes CDR1 LNHDA and CDR2 SQIVND (reference sequence). V was clipped by 7 bases and J by 7 bases, with 16 bases between them. The chain's CDR3 is CASIPRDRSGYTF. For the CDR3, the DNA is TGTGCCAGTATCCCCCGGGATCGGTCTGGCTACACCTTC.